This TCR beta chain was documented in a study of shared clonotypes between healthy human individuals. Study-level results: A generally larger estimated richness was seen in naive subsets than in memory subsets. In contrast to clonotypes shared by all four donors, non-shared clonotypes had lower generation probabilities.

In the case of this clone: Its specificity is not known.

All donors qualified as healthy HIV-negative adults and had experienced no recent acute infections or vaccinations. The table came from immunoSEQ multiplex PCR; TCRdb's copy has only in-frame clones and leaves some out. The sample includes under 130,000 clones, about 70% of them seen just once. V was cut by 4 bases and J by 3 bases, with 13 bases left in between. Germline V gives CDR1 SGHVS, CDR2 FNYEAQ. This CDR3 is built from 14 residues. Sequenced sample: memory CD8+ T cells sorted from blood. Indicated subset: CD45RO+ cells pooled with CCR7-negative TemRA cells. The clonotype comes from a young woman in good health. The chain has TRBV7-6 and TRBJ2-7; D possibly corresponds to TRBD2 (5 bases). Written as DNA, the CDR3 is TGTGCCAGCAGCTCTGAAGCGGAGCACTACGAGCAGTACTTC. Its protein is CASSSEAEHYEQYF.